This passage covers 8 T cell receptor beta chains from one sample sequenced in a study of metastatic and nonmetastatic thyroid tumors. TCRdb re-analyzed the PCR reads through MiXCR. The sample consists of tens of thousands of clones, 25% of them appearing once. Patients underwent thyroid surgery, and none had received any treatment before it. Input material: blood. These receptors were obtained from a female donor with papillary thyroid cancer or a benign thyroid nodule (not recorded which). Some clones in this sample may be carry-over from other donors' samples.

This clone was seen ten or more times. The chain is built from TRBV2 and TRBJ2-7, with D perhaps TRBD2 (6 bases). Trimming cost V 4 bases and J 1 base, with 11 bases left between them. CDR1 and CDR2 (germline): SNHLY, FYNNEI. The CDR3 contains 14 residues. The CDR3 here is CASSVSGESYEQYF. Here the CDR3 DNA reads TGTGCCAGCAGTGTTAGCGGCGAGTCCTACGAGCAGTACTTC.

The V gene is TRBV3-1, the J gene TRBJ2-5; D perhaps matches TRBD2 (5 bases). Trimming pared 6 bases from V and 2 bases from J, leaving 10 bases between. This CDR3 has 13 residues. Germline-derived CDR1 and CDR2 are LGHDT and YNNKEL (reference sequence). CDR3 loop: CASSYREQETQYF. CDR3 coding DNA: TGTGCCAGCAGTTACCGGGAACAAGAGACCCAGTACTTC.

The table lists this clone with a few counts. The conserved closing phenylalanine or tryptophan is absent in this CDR3, likely reflecting a read error. The chain carries TRBV6-2 or TRBV6-3 and TRBJ1-2; maybe TRBD1 (5 bases). The CDR3 spans 17 residues. CDR1 and CDR2 from the germline V gene are MNHEY and SVGEGT. The ends were cut back, 7 bases at V and 2 bases at J, with 23 bases in the middle. CDR3 residues: CASTNDYGGALNYGYTI. In nucleotides, the CDR3 is TGTGCCAGCACCAACGATTACGGGGGAGCACTGAACTATGGCTACACCATC.

Note on this clone: Here the CDR3 omits its conserved ending phenylalanine or tryptophan, so a read error is the likely source. This sequence joins TRBV5-1 and TRBJ2-5; D is possibly TRBD2 (7 bases). Trimming took off 5 bases at V and 5 bases at J, with 19 bases between the two ends. The CDR3 is 15 residues long. Germline V lookup: CDR1 SGHRS, CDR2 YFSETQ. CDR3 sequence reads: CASSLTGREEETQYL. CDR3 DNA sequence: TGCGCCAGCAGTCTCACAGGGAGGGAGGAGGAGACCCAGTACCTC.

This clone was recorded at least ten times. V usage is TRBV12-3 or TRBV12-4 and J usage is TRBJ1-4; D might be TRBD1 (5 bases). V dropped 3 bases and J dropped 10 bases, with 15 bases sitting between them. This CDR3 region has 14 residues. DNA of the CDR3: TGTGCCAGCAGTTTTGGGGGTGTTGGCGTAAAACTGTTTTTT. It yields the protein CASSFGGVGVKLFF.

This clone appeared many times. The chain has TRBV7-9 and TRBJ1-2; D is undetermined. V dropped 3 bases and J dropped 8 bases, with 10 bases sitting between them. CDR1 and CDR2 (germline): SEHNR, FQNEAQ (reference sequence). This CDR3 region has 12 residues. The CDR3 loop is CASSFEGHGYTF. DNA for the CDR3: TGTGCCAGCAGCTTCGAAGGGCACGGCTACACCTTC.

This clone was seen repeatedly, ten times or more. The CDR3 reads CASSLGGTTNYGYTF. DNA of the CDR3: TGTGCCAGCAGCTTAGGGGGGACAACTAACTATGGCTACACCTTC. V is TRBV11-2 and J is TRBJ1-2; possibly TRBD1 for D (6 bases). Germline lookup yields CDR1 SGHAT and CDR2 FQNNGV. The CDR3 runs 15 residues. The germline V and J ends were trimmed by 1 base and 0 bases, with 9 bases remaining between them.

A word on this clone: A read error may be the cause here, since a much bigger clone is one base away. V gene TRBV29-1 combines with J gene TRBJ2-3, with no clear D. In germline, CDR1 is SQVTM, CDR2 ANQGSEA. The CDR3 is 12 amino acids. CDR3 nucleotide sequence: TGCGGCGTGACGGCCAGCACAGATACGCAGTATTTT. Protein product: CGVTASTDTQYF.